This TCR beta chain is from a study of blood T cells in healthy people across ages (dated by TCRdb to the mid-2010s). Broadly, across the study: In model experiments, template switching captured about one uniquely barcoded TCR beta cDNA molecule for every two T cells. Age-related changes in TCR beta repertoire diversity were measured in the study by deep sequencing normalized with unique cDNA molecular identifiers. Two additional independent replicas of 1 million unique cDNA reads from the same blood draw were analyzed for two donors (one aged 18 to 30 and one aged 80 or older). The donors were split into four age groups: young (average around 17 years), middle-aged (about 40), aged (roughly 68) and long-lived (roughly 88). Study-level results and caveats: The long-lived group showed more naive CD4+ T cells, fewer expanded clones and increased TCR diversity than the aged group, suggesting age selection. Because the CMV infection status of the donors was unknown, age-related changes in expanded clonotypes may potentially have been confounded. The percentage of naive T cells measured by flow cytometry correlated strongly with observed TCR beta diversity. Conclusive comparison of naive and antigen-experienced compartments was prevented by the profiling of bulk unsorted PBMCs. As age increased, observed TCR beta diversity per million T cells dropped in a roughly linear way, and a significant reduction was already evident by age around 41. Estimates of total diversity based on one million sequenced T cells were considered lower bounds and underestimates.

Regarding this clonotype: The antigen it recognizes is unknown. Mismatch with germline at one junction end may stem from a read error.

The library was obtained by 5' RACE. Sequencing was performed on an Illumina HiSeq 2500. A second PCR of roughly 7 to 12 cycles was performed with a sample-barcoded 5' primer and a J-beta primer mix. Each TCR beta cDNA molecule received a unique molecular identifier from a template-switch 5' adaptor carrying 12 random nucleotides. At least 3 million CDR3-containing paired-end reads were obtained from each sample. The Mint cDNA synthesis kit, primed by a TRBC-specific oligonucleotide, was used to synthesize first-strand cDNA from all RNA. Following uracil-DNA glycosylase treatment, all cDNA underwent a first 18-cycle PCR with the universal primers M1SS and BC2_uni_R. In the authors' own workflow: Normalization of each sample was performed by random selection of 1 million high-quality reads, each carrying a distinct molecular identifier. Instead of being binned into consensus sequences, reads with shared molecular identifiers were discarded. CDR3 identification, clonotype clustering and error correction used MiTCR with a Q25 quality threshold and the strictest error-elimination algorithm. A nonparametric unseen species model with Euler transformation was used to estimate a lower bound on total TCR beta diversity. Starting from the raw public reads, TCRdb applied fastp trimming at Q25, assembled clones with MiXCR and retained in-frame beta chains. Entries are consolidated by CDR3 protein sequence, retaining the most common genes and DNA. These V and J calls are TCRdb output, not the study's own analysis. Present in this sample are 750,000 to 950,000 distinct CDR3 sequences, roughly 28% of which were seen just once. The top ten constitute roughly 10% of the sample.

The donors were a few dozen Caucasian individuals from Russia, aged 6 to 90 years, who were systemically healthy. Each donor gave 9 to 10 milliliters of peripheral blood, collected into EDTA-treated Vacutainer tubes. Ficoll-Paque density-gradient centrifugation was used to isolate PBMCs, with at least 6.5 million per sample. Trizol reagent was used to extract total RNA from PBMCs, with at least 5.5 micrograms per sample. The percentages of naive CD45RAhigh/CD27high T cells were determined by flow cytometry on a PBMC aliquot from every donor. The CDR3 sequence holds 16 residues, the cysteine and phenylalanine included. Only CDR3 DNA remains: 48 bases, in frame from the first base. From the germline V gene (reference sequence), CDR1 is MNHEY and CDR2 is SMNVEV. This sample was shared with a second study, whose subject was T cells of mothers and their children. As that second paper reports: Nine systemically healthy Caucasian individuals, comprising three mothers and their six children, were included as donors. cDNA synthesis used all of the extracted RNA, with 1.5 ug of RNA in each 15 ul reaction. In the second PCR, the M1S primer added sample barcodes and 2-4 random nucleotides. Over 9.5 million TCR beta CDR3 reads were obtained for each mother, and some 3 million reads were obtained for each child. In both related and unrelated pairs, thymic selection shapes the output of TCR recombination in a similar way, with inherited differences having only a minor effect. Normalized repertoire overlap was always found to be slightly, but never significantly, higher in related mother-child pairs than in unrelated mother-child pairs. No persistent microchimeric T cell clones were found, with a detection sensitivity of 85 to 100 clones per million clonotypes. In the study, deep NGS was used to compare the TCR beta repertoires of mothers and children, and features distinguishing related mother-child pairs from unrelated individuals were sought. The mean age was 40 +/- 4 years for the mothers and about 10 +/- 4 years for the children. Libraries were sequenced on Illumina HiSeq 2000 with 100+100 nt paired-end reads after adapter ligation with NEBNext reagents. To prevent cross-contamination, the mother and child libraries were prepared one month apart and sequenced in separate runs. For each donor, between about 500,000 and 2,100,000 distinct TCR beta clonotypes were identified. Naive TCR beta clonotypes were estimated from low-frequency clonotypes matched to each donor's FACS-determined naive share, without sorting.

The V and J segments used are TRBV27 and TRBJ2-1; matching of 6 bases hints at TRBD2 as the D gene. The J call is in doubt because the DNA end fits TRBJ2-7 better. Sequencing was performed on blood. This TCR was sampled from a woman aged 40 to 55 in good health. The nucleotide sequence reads TGTGTCAGCAGACCCGGACTATCGAGCTCCTACAATGAGCAGTACTTC. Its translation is CVSRPGLSSSYNEQYF.